The 30 T cell receptor beta chains below come from one sample, sequenced in a study of T cell repertoires in cytomegalovirus infection. The antigens of these receptors remain unknown. A single record per CDR3 protein comes from TCRdb applying MiXCR to the reads. The sample lists roughly 920,000 distinct CDR3 sequences, around 31% occurring once. The source was cultured CD8+ T cells from PBMCs, collected from culture after CMV antigen stimulation. Receptor source: a human donor in good health (CMV status not recorded). Some clones in this sample may be carry-over from other donors' samples.

As concerns this clonotype: A clone one base away is much larger, so this may be a read error. CDR3 region: CASSLKARQSYPYNEQFF. The CDR3 DNA reads TGTGCCAGCAGCCTCAAGGCCAGACAGAGTTACCCCTACAATGAGCAGTTCTTC. This chain links TRBV7-9 with TRBJ2-1, with a tentative D call TRBD1 (5 bases). Trimming pared 5 bases from V and 2 bases from J, leaving 22 bases between. Germline loops: CDR1 SEHNR, CDR2 FQNEAQ (reference sequence). This CDR3 has 18 residues.

V is TRBV4-1 and J is TRBJ2-1, with 9 bases that match TRBD2. V shed 0 bases, J shed 6 bases, and the junction held 15 bases outside the gene matches. The CDR3 contains 19 residues. CDR1 and CDR2 (germline): MGHRA, YSYEKL. CDR3 loop: CASSQDRRLADFEVNEQFF. The CDR3 region has the DNA TGCGCCAGCAGCCAAGATAGGCGACTAGCGGATTTTGAGGTCAATGAGCAGTTCTTC.

The table lists this clonotype with many counts. The chain recombines TRBV7-3 with TRBJ1-2, with 7 bases fitting TRBD1. The germline CDR1 and CDR2 sequences are SGHTA and FQGTGA. The ends lost 3 bases at V and 6 bases at J; junction bases unmatched: 4. The CDR3 loop spans 13 amino acids. CDR3 loop: CASSFLTGNGYTF. For the CDR3, the DNA is TGTGCCAGCAGCTTTTTGACAGGGAATGGCTACACCTTC.

This clonotype was observed a few times. The genes are TRBV5-5 and TRBJ1-1; D is possibly TRBD1 (5 bases). The CDR3 spans 16 residues. V was cut by 6 bases and J by 1 base, with 19 bases left in between. Germline loops: CDR1 SGHKS, CDR2 YYEKEE (reference sequence). CDR3 in amino acids: CASNSPSGTANTEAFF. CDR3 nucleotides: TGTGCCAGCAATTCTCCCTCAGGGACGGCGAACACTGAAGCTTTCTTT.

J is TRBJ2-7 and V is TRBV3-1; TRBD2 matches 7 bases. Germline V gene lookup returns CDR1 LGHDT and CDR2 YNNKEL (reference sequence). There are 14 residues in the CDR3. With 4 bases clipped from V and 1 base from J, the junction kept 4 bases outside the gene matches. CDR3 in amino acids: CASSPSGRSYEQYF. The CDR3 bases are TGTGCCAGCAGCCCTAGCGGACGGTCCTACGAGCAGTACTTC.

The chain is built from TRBV6-6 and TRBJ1-4; D not certain. V lost 6 bases, J lost 4 bases, and 12 bases lay in between. This CDR3 has 14 residues. Germline CDR1 MNHNY, CDR2 SVGAGI (reference sequence). The CDR3 nucleotides read TGTGCCAGCAGCGGACGGTTGTATAATGAAAAACTGTTTTTT. As protein: CASSGRLYNEKLFF.

The gene calls are TRBV6-1 and TRBJ1-2, with 10 bases fitting TRBD1. Germline lookup yields CDR1 MNHNS and CDR2 SASEGT. The CDR3 is 14 residues long. V dropped 3 bases and J dropped 5; count of bases not matched to a gene: 3. CDR3 protein: CASSETGGWYGYTF. The CDR3 DNA is TGTGCCAGCAGTGAGACAGGGGGCTGGTATGGCTACACCTTC.

V is TRBV12-3 or TRBV12-4 and J is TRBJ1-6; D remains unclear. V was pared by 1 base and J by 1 base, with 8 bases between. This CDR3 spans 16 amino acids. The CDR3 region is CASSLVPLSYNSPLHF. The DNA for the CDR3 is TGTGCCAGCAGTTTAGTGCCCCTTTCCTATAATTCACCCCTCCACTTT.

The chain employs TRBV28 and TRBJ2-5; unclear D gene. This CDR3 is 13 amino acids long. Per germline, CDR1 MDHEN and CDR2 SYDVKM. V gave up 2 bases and J gave up 5 bases, with 9 bases separating them. CDR3 bases: TGTGCCAGCAGTTTAAGTCAGTCGGAGACCCAGTACTTC. This sequence encodes CASSLSQSETQYF.

This chain uses TRBV4-3 with TRBJ1-5; TRBD1 might be the D (6 bases). The CDR3 contains 15 residues. Germline V lookup: CDR1 LGHNA, CDR2 YSLEER. The ends were cut back, 4 bases at V and 6 bases at J, with 16 bases in the middle. The CDR3 loop reads CASSRIRGTGQPQHF. The CDR3 coding sequence is TGCGCCAGCAGCCGAATCAGGGGTACCGGTCAGCCCCAGCATTTT.

This rearrangement joins TRBV18 to TRBJ2-7; possibly TRBD1 for D (5 bases). Looked up from germline, CDR1 is KGHSH and CDR2 is LQKENI. This CDR3 is built from 13 residues. Trimming pared 3 bases from V and 6 bases from J, leaving 12 bases between. The CDR3 DNA reads TGTGCCAGCTCACCTGGGGCCCTCCCCGAGCAGTACTTC. It encodes CASSPGALPEQYF.

This clonotype has only a few counts. The chain carries TRBV12-3 or TRBV12-4 and TRBJ2-5; D gene ambiguous. The CDR3 totals 17 residues. V gave up 1 base and J gave up 5 bases, with 20 bases separating them. In DNA form, the CDR3 reads TGTGCCAGCAGTTTAGAGGCCAACAATCAGTTAGTGGAGACCCAGTACTTC. Encoded protein: CASSLEANNQLVETQYF.

In DNA, the CDR3 is TGTGCCAGCAGTTGGGCAGGGATAGGCCCCGGGGAGCTGTTTTTT. Amino acids: CASSWAGIGPGELFF. The chain uses TRBV27 and TRBJ2-2, with D perhaps TRBD1 (5 bases). The V gene's germline CDR1 is MNHEY and CDR2 SMNVEV (reference sequence). This CDR3 spans 15 amino acids. V was cut by 4 bases and J by 6 bases, with 15 bases left in between.

This clonotype has more than one count but fewer than ten. The V gene is TRBV5-6, the J gene TRBJ2-7; D could derive from TRBD1 or TRBD2 (5 bases each). Trimming pared 4 bases from V and 2 bases from J, leaving 19 bases between. The germline CDR1 and CDR2 sequences are SGHDT and YYEEEE. CDR3 length equals 16 residues. The CDR3 region is CASSGGPRRNTYEQYV. In nucleotides, the CDR3 is TGTGCCAGCAGCGGGGGACCGCGGCGGAACACCTACGAGCAGTACGTC.

The chain is built from TRBV6-2 or TRBV6-3 and TRBJ1-4; tentatively, D is TRBD1 (5 bases). This CDR3 has 13 amino acids. Germline V lookup: CDR1 MNHEY, CDR2 SVGEGT. Between the trimmed V and J ends, which lost 7 bases and 4 bases, there was a span of 10 bases. The CDR3 bases are TGTGCCAGCAATCGACAGAATAATGAAAAACTGTTTTTT. It encodes CASNRQNNEKLFF.

This clonotype was picked up many times. The chain carries TRBV6-1 and TRBJ2-7; 8 nucleotides align to TRBD2. Trimming took 6 bases from V and 3 from J; bases not matched to a gene: 1. From germline, CDR1 is MNHNS and CDR2 SASEGT. The CDR3 extends over 12 amino acids. The chain's CDR3 is CASSRGGYEQYF. CDR3 in DNA: TGTGCCAGCAGCCGGGGGGGCTACGAGCAGTACTTC.

The genes are TRBV13 and TRBJ1-1; no definite D call. V lost 0 bases, J lost 1 base, and 9 bases lay in between. Looked up from germline, CDR1 is PRHDT and CDR2 is FYEKMQ (reference sequence). The CDR3 is made up of 15 amino acids. CDR3 region: CASSLGLRGNTEAFF. CDR3 DNA: TGTGCCAGCAGCTTAGGCCTACGGGGGAACACTGAAGCTTTCTTT. The whole variable domain, filled in from reference TRBV13 and TRBJ1-1, reads AAGVIQSPRHLIKEKRETATLKCYPIPRHDTVYWYQQGPGQDPQFLISFYEKMQSDKGSIPDRFSAQQFSDYHSELNMSSLELGDSALYFCASSLGLRGNTEAFFGQGTRLTVV.

This clonotype was recorded at least ten times. The gene calls are TRBV7-9 and TRBJ1-3, with TRBD1 matching over 9 bases. The germline V gene encodes CDR1 SEHNR and CDR2 FQNEAQ (reference sequence). V shed 2 bases, J shed 4 bases, and the junction held 6 bases outside the gene matches. This CDR3 has 16 amino acids. The CDR3 region has the DNA TGTGCCAGCAGCTTATCAACAGGGGGCTTCGGAAACACCATATATTTT. Translated, it gives CASSLSTGGFGNTIYF.

This clonotype was observed a handful of times. This chain joins TRBV7-6 and TRBJ1-5, with TRBD1 matching 9 bases. The CDR3 length is 16 residues. Germline CDR1 SGHVS, CDR2 FNYEAQ. Trimming at V came to 3 bases and at J to 8 bases, leaving 11 bases not matched to a gene. CDR3 DNA sequence: TGTGCCAGCAGCTTGGGCGTGGGGGACAGGGAGGAGCCCCAGCATTTT. Its protein is CASSLGVGDREEPQHF. The variable domain in full, with the rest retrieved from reference TRBV7-6 and TRBJ1-5, is GAGVSQSPRYKVTKRGQDVALRCDPISGHVSLYWYRQALGQGPEFLTYFNYEAQQDKSGLPNDRFSAERPEGSISTLTIQRTEQRDSAMYRCASSLGVGDREEPQHFGDGTRLSIL.

There are a few counts of this clonotype. The rearrangement uses TRBV12-3 or TRBV12-4 and TRBJ2-7, with D perhaps matching TRBD2 (7 bases). The CDR3 is made up of 13 amino acids. Trimming left V 6 bases short and J 7 bases short, with 16 bases between. The DNA for the CDR3 is TGTGCCAGCAGCCCCGCCGGGGGGCATGAGCAGTACGTC. It codes for CASSPAGGHEQYV.

The chain couples TRBV3-1 to TRBJ2-1; perhaps D is TRBD1 or TRBD2 (5 bases each). V lost 4 bases, J lost 10 bases, and 14 bases lay in between. CDR1 is LGHDT, CDR2 YNNKEL, per germline (reference sequence). The CDR3 spans 13 residues. CDR3 sequence reads: CASSPRGRPEQFF. The CDR3 bases are TGTGCCAGCAGCCCCCGGGGACGACCAGAGCAGTTCTTC.

This clonotype has a handful of counts. The chain uses TRBV11-2 and TRBJ2-2; 8 bases fit TRBD1. The CDR3 consists of 16 residues. Germline values: CDR1 SGHAT, CDR2 FQNNGV. The V and J ends lost 2 bases and 0 bases, in that order; junction bases with no gene match: 2. The CDR3: CASSLKGQANTGELFF. The CDR3 DNA sequence: TGTGCCAGCAGCTTAAAGGGACAGGCGAACACCGGGGAGCTGTTTTTT.

This clonotype was seen a few times. The chain combines TRBV7-9 with TRBJ2-5, with D tentatively TRBD1 or TRBD2 (5 bases each). Germline-derived CDR1 and CDR2 are SEHNR and FQNEAQ (reference sequence). Trimming shortened V by 4 bases and J by 5 bases, and 17 bases separated the two germline ends. The CDR3 is 15 residues long. CDR3 loop: CASSSTSGAIETQYF. CDR3 in DNA: TGTGCCAGCAGCTCCACATCCGGGGCAATTGAGACCCAGTACTTC.

This clonotype has ten or more counts. The germline gene is not matched at one end of the junction; a read error may be the cause. The chain links TRBV27 to TRBJ2-5; possible D gene TRBD1, 5 bases. Germline values: CDR1 MNHEY, CDR2 SMNVEV (reference sequence). The CDR3 has 14 amino acids. CDR3 nucleotides: TGTGCCAGCAGCTTATCTAGGGGACAAGAGACCCAGTACTTC. It codes for CASSLSRGQETQYF.

This rearrangement joins TRBV6-5 to TRBJ2-7, with TRBD1 matching over 11 bases. V dropped 0 bases and J dropped 3; count of bases not matched to a gene: 1. CDR3 length equals 15 residues. Germline V gene lookup returns CDR1 MNHEY and CDR2 SVGAGI. The CDR3 coding sequence is TGTGCCAGCAGTTACTCAGGGACAGGGGGCTACGAGCAGTACTTC. This encodes CASSYSGTGGYEQYF.

This clonotype was seen just once. The junction differs from germline at one of its ends, possibly a read error. The chain couples TRBV6-2 or TRBV6-3 to TRBJ1-1; D gene uncertain. CDR3 length: 14 amino acids. Germline V gives CDR1 MNHEY, CDR2 SVGEGT. CDR3 sequence: CTSSYLDVNTEAFF. In nucleotides, the CDR3 is TGTACCAGCAGTTACTTGGACGTGAACACTGAAGCTTTCTTT.

About this clonotype: A clone one base away is much larger, so this may be a read error. V is TRBV5-4 and J is TRBJ2-1; D gene ambiguous. V was cut by 4 bases and J by 0 bases, with 11 bases left in between. Germline-derived CDR1 and CDR2 are SGHNT and YYREEE (reference sequence). The length of the CDR3 is 15 residues. This chain's CDR3 is CASSPRPSSYNEQFF. CDR3 sequence (DNA): TGTGCCAGCAGCCCCAGGCCGAGCTCCTACAATGAGCAGTTCTTC.

This clonotype showed up many times. The CDR3 nucleotides are TGTGCCAGCAGCGCGACGGGACTAGCGGGGGGTGCCTACAATGAGCAGTTCTTC. This gives the protein CASSATGLAGGAYNEQFF. The V and J genes are TRBV7-2 and TRBJ2-1; 15 bases are a match to TRBD2. Germline trimming cut 5 bases from V and 2 bases from J; bases unmatched to any gene: 7. Germline V lookup: CDR1 SGHTA, CDR2 FQGNSA. This CDR3 region has 18 residues.

This clonotype has a single count. The CDR3 ends on some other residue instead of the conserved phenylalanine or tryptophan, so this is likely a read error. This chain uses TRBV7-9 with TRBJ2-7, with TRBD1 as a possible D gene (5 bases). The CDR3 spans 14 residues. V was pared by 5 bases and J by 4 bases, with 15 bases between. The germline V gene encodes CDR1 SEHNR and CDR2 FQNEAQ (reference sequence). The CDR3 DNA reads as TGTGCCAGCAGCCACGAAGGGGAAGGGTACGAGCAGTACATC. Translated: CASSHEGEGYEQYI.

This clonotype was detected only a few times. This rearrangement joins TRBV6-1 to TRBJ2-2, with 7 bases matching TRBD1. V shed 0 bases and J 5 bases; nucleotides not matched to a gene: 12. Germline V gene sequence: CDR1 MNHNS, CDR2 SASEGT. The CDR3 is made up of 18 amino acids. Here the CDR3 DNA reads TGTGCCAGCAGTGAAGCAAGTGACAGGGTCTTTGTGACCGGGGAGCTGTTTTTT. It yields the protein CASSEASDRVFVTGELFF.